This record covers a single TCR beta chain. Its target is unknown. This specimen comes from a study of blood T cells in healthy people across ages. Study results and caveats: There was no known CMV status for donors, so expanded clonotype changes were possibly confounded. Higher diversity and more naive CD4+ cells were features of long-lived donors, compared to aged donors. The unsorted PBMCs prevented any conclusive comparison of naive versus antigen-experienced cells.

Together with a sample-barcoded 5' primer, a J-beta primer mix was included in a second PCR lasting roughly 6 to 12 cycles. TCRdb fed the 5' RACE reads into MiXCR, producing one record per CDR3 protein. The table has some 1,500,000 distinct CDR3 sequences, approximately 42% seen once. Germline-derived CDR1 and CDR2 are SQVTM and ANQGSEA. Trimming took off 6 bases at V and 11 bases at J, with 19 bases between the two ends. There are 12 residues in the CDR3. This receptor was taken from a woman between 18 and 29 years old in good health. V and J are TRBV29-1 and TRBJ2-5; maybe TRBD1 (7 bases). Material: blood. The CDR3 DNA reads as TGCAGCGTGGCAGGGGGGCAGTCGAATCAGTACTTC. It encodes CSVAGGQSNQYF.